The TCR beta chain described here comes from a study of siplizumab effects on memory and regulatory T cells. Some clones are missing from TCRdb's copy, which holds only in-frame ones; the method was immunoSEQ multiplex PCR. There are tens of thousands of clones in the sample; 85% to 95% occur only once, and around 0.3% lies in the top ten. The CDR3 totals 14 residues. Germline values: CDR1 KGHSH, CDR2 LQKENI. Losses at the gene ends were 3 bases for V and 6 bases for J; bases not matched to a gene: 4. This chain uses TRBV18 with TRBJ2-1, with 8 positions matching TRBD2. Sequenced sample: non-Treg CD4+ T cells sorted from blood. This clonotype was obtained from a human donor in good health. As DNA, the CDR3 is TGTGCCAGCTCACCCCAGCGGGAGTCCAATGAGCAGTTCTTC. Translated: CASSPQRESNEQFF.